This TCR beta chain was obtained from a study of T cell responses to AZD1222 COVID-19 vaccine. Study observations and caveats: Seropositive AZD1222 recipients at baseline numbered only six or seven.

With regard to this clone: The antigen remains undetermined.

The CDR3 length is 19 residues. V was pared by 2 bases and J by 0 bases, with 12 bases of the junction left unmatched. The germline V gene has CDR1 KGHSH and CDR2 LQKENI. Assay: immunoSEQ multiplex PCR; the TCRdb copy retains only in-frame clones and omits some. The sample lists about 150,000 clones, around 86% occurring once. This specimen was peripheral blood, taken 28 days after the second AZD1222 dose. This receptor was taken from an adult who received the AZD1222 COVID-19 vaccine. V and J are TRBV18 and TRBJ2-4, with 8 nucleotides matching TRBD1. The CDR3 protein is CASSPFQGAGALAKNIQYF. CDR3 DNA: TGTGCCAGCTCACCATTTCAGGGGGCTGGCGCGCTAGCCAAAAACATTCAGTACTTC. The full variable domain, its missing parts supplied by reference TRBV18 and TRBJ2-4, is NAGVMQNPRHLVRRRGQEARLRCSPMKGHSHVYWYRQLPEEGLKFMVYLQKENIIDESGMPKERFSAEFPKEGPSILRIQQVVRGDSAAYFCASSPFQGAGALAKNIQYFGAGTRLSVL.